A selection of T cell receptor beta chains follows, all from one sample in a study of shared clonotypes between healthy human individuals. This table comes from immunoSEQ multiplex PCR, and its TCRdb copy is limited to in-frame clones, with some not included. The table records approximately 720,000 clones, 72% of them present only once. Sequences were obtained from memory CD4+ T cells sorted from blood. Receptors were obtained from a woman between 25 and 40 years old in good health. The CDR3 runs from the conserved cysteine through the conserved F or W. D genes are given only for firm matches. Only part of the rows carry a size: once, few, many, or a class if the clone is expanded.

CDR3 protein: CASSLNSGRASYEQYF
CDR3 DNA: TGCGCCAGCAGTCTTAATTCGGGTAGAGCTTCCTACGAGCAGTACTTC
clone size: .
D gene: .
J gene: TRBJ2-7
V gene: TRBV23-1

CDR3 protein: CASSPGGTQYF
CDR3 DNA: TGCGCCAGCAGCCCCGGGGGTACGCAGTATTTT
clone size: few
D gene: .
J gene: TRBJ2-3
V gene: TRBV5-1

CDR3 protein: CASSLGPGLAGTMYEQYF
CDR3 DNA: TGTGCCAGCAGCTTGGGACCCGGACTAGCGGGAACGATGTACGAGCAGTACTTC
clone size: .
D gene: TRBD2
J gene: TRBJ2-7
V gene: TRBV5-4

CDR3 protein: CASSRDRGPGELFF
CDR3 DNA: TGTGCCAGTAGCCGGGACAGGGGGCCCGGGGAGCTGTTTTTT
clone size: .
D gene: TRBD1
J gene: TRBJ2-2
V gene: TRBV19

CDR3 protein: CASSSLSLYGYTF
CDR3 DNA: TGTGCCAGCAGCTCCCTCTCCTTATATGGCTACACCTTC
clone size: few
D gene: .
J gene: TRBJ1-2
V gene: TRBV5-6

CDR3 protein: CASSLSFQWSASYEQYF
CDR3 DNA: TGTGCCAGCAGTTTATCTTTTCAATGGTCGGCCTCCTACGAGCAGTACTTC
clone size: .
D gene: .
J gene: TRBJ2-7
V gene: TRBV28

CDR3 protein: CASSILRTSGSEQYF
CDR3 DNA: TGTGCCAGTAGTATATTAAGGACTAGCGGGTCCGAGCAGTACTTC
clone size: .
D gene: TRBD2
J gene: TRBJ2-7
V gene: TRBV19

CDR3 protein: CASSQPQGAGGYTF
CDR3 DNA: TGTGCCAGCAGCCAACCACAGGGGGCTGGTGGCTACACCTTC
clone size: .
D gene: TRBD1
J gene: TRBJ1-2
V gene: TRBV4-2

CDR3 protein: CASSGQGQETQYF
CDR3 DNA: TGTGCCAGCAGCGGACAGGGGCAAGAGACCCAGTACTTC
clone size: .
D gene: TRBD1
J gene: TRBJ2-5
V gene: TRBV11-2

CDR3 protein: CASSIRGSSDEQYF
CDR3 DNA: TGTGCCAGTAGCATTAGGGGGTCCTCCGACGAGCAGTACTTC
clone size: .
D gene: .
J gene: TRBJ2-7
V gene: TRBV19

CDR3 protein: CASSDLAKNIQYF
CDR3 DNA: TGTGCCAGTAGTGATCTAGCCAAAAACATTCAGTACTTC
clone size: .
D gene: .
J gene: TRBJ2-4
V gene: TRBV19

CDR3 protein: CASSFSPTGAGANVLTF
CDR3 DNA: TGCGCCAGCAGCTTTAGCCCCACGGGGGCTGGGGCCAACGTCCTGACTTTC
clone size: few
D gene: .
J gene: TRBJ2-6
V gene: TRBV5-1

CDR3 protein: CASSLGLAGESEQFF
CDR3 DNA: TGCGCCAGCAGCTTGGGACTAGCGGGAGAATCTGAGCAGTTCTTC
clone size: .
D gene: TRBD2
J gene: TRBJ2-1
V gene: TRBV5-1

CDR3 protein: CASSLDGTGYNEQFF
CDR3 DNA: TGTGCCAGCAGCCTAGACGGGACGGGGTACAATGAGCAGTTCTTC
clone size: .
D gene: .
J gene: TRBJ2-1
V gene: TRBV7-7

CDR3 protein: CASSPLYEKLAGVVDTQYF
CDR3 DNA: TGCGCCAGCAGCCCCCTATATGAAAAACTAGCGGGAGTTGTAGATACGCAGTATTTT
clone size: many
D gene: TRBD2
J gene: TRBJ2-3
V gene: TRBV4-1

CDR3 protein: CASRTSRLGTDTQYF
CDR3 DNA: TGTGCCAGCAGGACTAGCAGGTTAGGCACAGATACGCAGTATTTT
clone size: .
D gene: TRBD2
J gene: TRBJ2-3
V gene: TRBV6-1

CDR3 protein: CASSLAGPENIQYF
CDR3 DNA: TGCGCCAGCAGCTTGGCCGGGCCCGAAAACATTCAGTACTTC
clone size: .
D gene: .
J gene: TRBJ2-4
V gene: TRBV5-1

CDR3 protein: CASIPRTGGRTEAFF
CDR3 DNA: TGTGCCAGCATCCCACGGACAGGGGGGAGGACTGAAGCTTTCTTT
clone size: once
D gene: TRBD1
J gene: TRBJ1-1
V gene: TRBV28

CDR3 protein: CASSPYGTDTQYF
CDR3 DNA: TGTGCCAGCTCACCGTACGGGACAGATACGCAGTATTTT
clone size: .
D gene: .
J gene: TRBJ2-3
V gene: TRBV18

CDR3 protein: CASSAERDSNEQFF
CDR3 DNA: TGTGCCAGCAGCGCAGAGCGGGATTCCAATGAGCAGTTCTTC
clone size: .
D gene: TRBD2
J gene: TRBJ2-1
V gene: TRBV6-4

CDR3 protein: CASSEAERAGVTRTDTQYF
CDR3 DNA: TGTGCCAGCAGTGAAGCGGAGCGGGCGGGGGTGACCCGCACAGATACGCAGTATTTT
clone size: .
D gene: TRBD2
J gene: TRBJ2-3
V gene: TRBV2

CDR3 protein: CASSLGAGDLGNEQFF
CDR3 DNA: TGTGCCAGCAGCTTGGGAGCGGGAGACCTGGGGAATGAGCAGTTCTTC
clone size: few
D gene: TRBD2
J gene: TRBJ2-1
V gene: TRBV5-4

CDR3 protein: CASNLRDSPYNEQFF
CDR3 DNA: TGCGCCAGCAATCTGAGGGACAGCCCCTACAATGAGCAGTTCTTC
clone size: .
D gene: TRBD1
J gene: TRBJ2-1
V gene: TRBV5-1

CDR3 protein: CSVATGLNQPQHF
CDR3 DNA: TGCAGCGTTGCTACAGGGCTTAATCAGCCCCAGCATTTT
clone size: once
D gene: .
J gene: TRBJ1-5
V gene: TRBV29-1

CDR3 protein: CASSQGISGGGETQYF
CDR3 DNA: TGTGCCAGCAGCCAGGGGATTAGCGGGGGAGGGGAGACCCAGTACTTC
clone size: .
D gene: TRBD2
J gene: TRBJ2-5
V gene: TRBV5-6

CDR3 protein: CAIRGSSGTDTQYF
CDR3 DNA: TGTGCCATCCGCGGGAGTAGTGGCACAGATACGCAGTATTTT
clone size: many
D gene: TRBD2
J gene: TRBJ2-3
V gene: TRBV7-9

CDR3 protein: CASSANRGSGAFPGNTIYF
CDR3 DNA: TGTGCCAGCAGCGCGAATCGTGGATCGGGGGCGTTCCCTGGAAACACCATATATTTT
clone size: .
D gene: .
J gene: TRBJ1-3
V gene: TRBV9

CDR3 protein: CASSRDRGLSYNEQFF
CDR3 DNA: TGTGCCAGCAGCCGCGACAGGGGGCTATCCTACAATGAGCAGTTCTTC
clone size: few
D gene: TRBD1
J gene: TRBJ2-1
V gene: TRBV27

CDR3 protein: CASSPQLGQTGEAFF
CDR3 DNA: TGTGCCAGCAGCCCCCAGTTGGGACAAACGGGTGAGGCTTTCTTT
clone size: .
D gene: .
J gene: TRBJ1-1
V gene: TRBV4-2

CDR3 protein: CASSEDYSGTRTDTQYF
CDR3 DNA: TGCGCCAGCAGCGAAGATTATAGCGGGACTCGCACAGATACGCAGTATTTT
clone size: once
D gene: TRBD2
J gene: TRBJ2-3
V gene: TRBV5-1

CDR3 protein: CASSRRRGGLSTDTQYF
CDR3 DNA: TGTGCCAGTAGTCGCCGCCGAGGGGGGTTAAGCACAGATACGCAGTATTTT
clone size: .
D gene: .
J gene: TRBJ2-3
V gene: TRBV19

CDR3 protein: CASSVIGASVETQYF
CDR3 DNA: TGTGCCAGCAGTGTTATCGGGGCCTCTGTGGAGACCCAGTACTTC
clone size: .
D gene: .
J gene: TRBJ2-5
V gene: TRBV6-1

CDR3 protein: CASSLAGTGAYEQYF
CDR3 DNA: TGTGCCAGCAGCTTAGCAGGGACAGGGGCCTACGAGCAGTACTTC
clone size: .
D gene: TRBD1
J gene: TRBJ2-7
V gene: TRBV7-6

CDR3 protein: CSGRLAGGPGEQYF
CDR3 DNA: TGCAGCGGCCGTCTAGCGGGAGGGCCTGGGGAGCAGTACTTC
clone size: .
D gene: TRBD2
J gene: TRBJ2-7
V gene: TRBV29-1

CDR3 protein: CASSLDLGGAGELFF
CDR3 DNA: TGTGCCAGCAGCTTAGATCTCGGGGGCGCCGGGGAGCTGTTTTTT
clone size: .
D gene: .
J gene: TRBJ2-2
V gene: TRBV11-3

CDR3 protein: CAIGAGVGNTEAFF
CDR3 DNA: TGTGCCATCGGTGCAGGGGTTGGGAACACTGAAGCTTTCTTT
clone size: .
D gene: .
J gene: TRBJ1-1
V gene: TRBV10-3

CDR3 protein: CASSQKQGVTAIYF
CDR3 DNA: TGTGCCAGTAGTCAGAAACAGGGGGTCACCGCCATATATTTT
clone size: once
D gene: TRBD1
J gene: TRBJ1-3
V gene: TRBV19

CDR3 protein: CASSPGPGAGNTIYF
CDR3 DNA: TGTGCCAGCTCACCAGGGCCAGGGGCTGGAAACACCATATATTTT
clone size: few
D gene: .
J gene: TRBJ1-3
V gene: TRBV18

CDR3 protein: CASSATGTGTDTQYF
CDR3 DNA: TGTGCCAGCAGTGCCACCGGGACAGGGACAGATACGCAGTATTTT
clone size: once
D gene: TRBD1
J gene: TRBJ2-3
V gene: TRBV25-1

CDR3 protein: CASSETGDRRTYEQYF
CDR3 DNA: TGTGCCAGCAGTGAAACCGGGGACAGGCGCACCTACGAGCAGTACTTC
clone size: .
D gene: TRBD1
J gene: TRBJ2-7
V gene: TRBV6-1

CDR3 protein: CSVPIQGRGGYTF
CDR3 DNA: TGCAGCGTACCCATCCAGGGGAGGGGCGGCTACACCTTC
clone size: .
D gene: .
J gene: TRBJ1-2
V gene: TRBV29-1

CDR3 protein: CASSFSGGGYNEQFF
CDR3 DNA: TGTGCCAGCAGTTTTTCCGGGGGGGGCTACAATGAGCAGTTCTTC
clone size: .
D gene: TRBD2
J gene: TRBJ2-1
V gene: TRBV28

CDR3 protein: CASSLRLAGEYNEQFF
CDR3 DNA: TGTGCCAGCAGTCTGCGACTAGCGGGAGAGTACAATGAGCAGTTCTTC
clone size: once
D gene: TRBD2
J gene: TRBJ2-1
V gene: TRBV28

CDR3 protein: CASSLAEMETQYF
CDR3 DNA: TGTGCCAGCAGCTTGGCGGAAATGGAGACCCAGTACTTC
clone size: few
D gene: .
J gene: TRBJ2-5
V gene: TRBV5-4

CDR3 protein: CAWSNERGSYEQYF
CDR3 DNA: TGTGCCTGGAGTAATGAGCGGGGATCCTACGAGCAGTACTTC
clone size: .
D gene: TRBD2
J gene: TRBJ2-7
V gene: TRBV30

CDR3 protein: CASSLEATATYNEQFF
CDR3 DNA: TGTGCCAGCAGCTTAGAAGCTACCGCAACCTACAATGAGCAGTTCTTC
clone size: few
D gene: .
J gene: TRBJ2-1
V gene: TRBV7-7

CDR3 protein: CASSLGLGPGYEQYF
CDR3 DNA: TGTGCCAGCAGCTTAGGGCTAGGGCCCGGATACGAGCAGTACTTC
clone size: .
D gene: .
J gene: TRBJ2-7
V gene: TRBV7-8

CDR3 protein: CASSASRGQETQYF
CDR3 DNA: TGTGCCAGCAGTGCCTCAAGGGGGCAAGAGACCCAGTACTTC
clone size: .
D gene: .
J gene: TRBJ2-5
V gene: TRBV28

CDR3 protein: CASSPEGGNQPQHF
CDR3 DNA: TGTGCCAGCTCACCTGAGGGTGGGAATCAGCCCCAGCATTTT
clone size: .
D gene: .
J gene: TRBJ1-5
V gene: TRBV18

CDR3 protein: CASRSLAGGPGEQFF
CDR3 DNA: TGTGCCAGCAGGTCACTAGCGGGAGGGCCCGGTGAGCAGTTCTTC
clone size: .
D gene: TRBD2
J gene: TRBJ2-1
V gene: TRBV6-5

CDR3 protein: CASSAAYNEKLFF
CDR3 DNA: TGTGCCAGCAGCGCGGCCTATAATGAAAAACTGTTTTTT
clone size: .
D gene: .
J gene: TRBJ1-4
V gene: TRBV6-6

CDR3 protein: CASSQEVEQFF
CDR3 DNA: TGTGCCAGCAGCCAAGAGGTTGAGCAGTTCTTC
clone size: .
D gene: .
J gene: TRBJ2-1
V gene: TRBV14